These T cell receptor beta chains were read from a single sample in a study of blood T cells in healthy people across ages. One entry per CDR3 protein results from TCRdb running MiXCR on the 5' RACE reads. The profile shows around 1,800,000 distinct CDR3 sequences, around 42% of them singletons. What was sequenced was blood. These receptors were collected from a human donor in good health. Each CDR3 is given with its conserved first and last residue. The order of the fields is clone size, J gene, V gene, D gene, CDR3 protein, CDR3 DNA. A D gene is named only where the DNA matches it firmly. Expanded clones are given a class, and other clones once, few, many or no size at all.

few,TRBJ2-7,TRBV20-1,TRBD2,CSARGGVYEQYF,TGCAGTGCTAGGGGGGGGGTCTACGAGCAGTACTTC
.,TRBJ2-1,TRBV20-1,.,CSARVQRLARSYNEQFF,TGCAGTGCTAGGGTTCAGCGCCTAGCGAGGAGTTACAATGAGCAGTTCTTC
few,TRBJ1-2,TRBV20-1,.,CSARDKALGDYGYTF,TGCAGTGCTAGAGATAAGGCCCTGGGGGACTATGGCTACACCTTC
.,TRBJ1-1,TRBV20-1,.,CSAGRRMNTEAFF,TGCAGTGCCGGCAGGAGAATGAACACTGAAGCTTTCTTT
few,TRBJ1-6,TRBV28,.,CASNGRQENSPLHF,TGTGCCAGCAACGGGCGACAGGAAAATTCACCCCTCCACTTT
.,TRBJ2-5,TRBV11-2,.,CASSLGIQEQQYF,TGTGCCAGCAGCCTGGGGATTCAGGAGCAGCAGTACTTC
.,TRBJ1-2,TRBV20-1,.,CSAVDSSNYGYTF,TGCAGTGCCGTGGACAGCTCGAACTATGGCTACACCTTC
.,TRBJ2-2,TRBV6-1,.,CASSDLGDGTGELFF,TGTGCCAGCAGTGACTTAGGTGATGGCACCGGGGAGCTGTTTTTT
.,TRBJ2-3,TRBV29-1,TRBD2,CSVDLFGGAGDTQYF,TGCAGCGTTGACCTGTTCGGGGGGGCAGGTGATACGCAGTATTTT
many,TRBJ2-6,TRBV7-6,TRBD1,CASSLTRQGTGANVLTF,TGTGCCAGCAGCCTGACCCGACAGGGCACCGGGGCCAACGTCCTGACTTTC
.,TRBJ1-4,TRBV18,TRBD1,CASSPPGQARGDEKLFF,TGTGCCAGCTCACCTCCGGGACAGGCGAGGGGGGATGAAAAACTGTTTTTT
.,TRBJ2-5,TRBV3-1,.,CASSQGGPGLTTETQYF,TGTGCCAGCAGCCAAGGGGGCCCCGGACTAACAACAGAGACCCAGTACTTC
.,TRBJ2-5,TRBV20-1,TRBD2,CSALLPRAGVETQYF,TGCAGTGCCCTACTCCCCCGAGCGGGGGTTGAGACCCAGTACTTC
.,TRBJ1-5,TRBV2,.,CASSEGGSQPQHF,TGTGCCAGCAGTGAGGGGGGATCTCAGCCCCAGCATTTT
few,TRBJ1-2,TRBV29-1,.,CSVEKQRYGYTF,TGCAGCGTTGAAAAACAGCGGTATGGCTACACCTTC
.,TRBJ2-3,TRBV7-2,TRBD1,CASSLMQGADTQYF,TGTGCCAGCAGCTTAATGCAGGGGGCAGATACGCAGTATTTT
few,TRBJ2-7,TRBV28,TRBD2,CASSAWGGAYEQYF,TGTGCCAGCAGTGCGTGGGGGGGGGCCTACGAGCAGTACTTC
.,TRBJ2-1,TRBV27,TRBD1,CASSDTGQGKFF,TGTGCCAGCAGCGATACGGGACAGGGAAAGTTCTTC
.,TRBJ1-2,TRBV5-1,.,CASSLGGTSYTF,TGCGCCAGCAGCCTGGGGGGCACGAGCTACACCTTC
once,TRBJ1-4,TRBV12-3/TRBV12-4,.,CASSPYREGEKLFF,TGTGCCAGCAGTCCTTACAGGGAGGGTGAAAAACTGTTTTTT
.,TRBJ1-6,TRBV7-2,.,CASSLDMSPLHF,TGTGCCAGCAGCTTAGACATGAGTCCCCTCCACTTT
.,TRBJ1-5,TRBV15,TRBD1,CATSRGDRNYNQPQHF,TGTGCCACCAGCAGGGGGGACAGGAATTACAATCAGCCCCAGCATTTT
.,TRBJ2-3,TRBV6-1,.,CASSEAGGVDTQYF,TGTGCCAGCAGTGAAGCAGGGGGGGTCGATACGCAGTATTTT
.,TRBJ2-7,TRBV6-6,.,CASRERKGVSYEQYF,TGTGCCAGCAGGGAACGTAAGGGGGTATCCTACGAGCAGTACTTC
.,TRBJ2-5,TRBV2,TRBD2,CASSEDGSGEQYF,TGTGCCAGCAGTGAAGATGGGAGCGGGGAACAGTACTTC
.,TRBJ2-3,TRBV14,.,CASNQDVVARATQYF,TGTGCCAGCAACCAAGATGTGGTAGCAAGGGCTACGCAGTATTTT
.,TRBJ2-1,TRBV9,TRBD1,CASSPDGQGFIVEQFF,TGTGCCAGCAGCCCTGACGGACAGGGTTTTATAGTTGAGCAGTTCTTC